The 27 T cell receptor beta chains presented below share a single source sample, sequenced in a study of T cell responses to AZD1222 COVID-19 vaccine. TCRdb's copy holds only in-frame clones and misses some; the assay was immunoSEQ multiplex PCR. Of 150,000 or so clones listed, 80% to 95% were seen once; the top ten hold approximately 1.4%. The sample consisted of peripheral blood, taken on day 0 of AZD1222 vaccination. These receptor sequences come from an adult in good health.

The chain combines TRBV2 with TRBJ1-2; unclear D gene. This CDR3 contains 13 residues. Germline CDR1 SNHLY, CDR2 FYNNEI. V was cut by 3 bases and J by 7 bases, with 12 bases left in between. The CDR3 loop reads CASSEAADVGYTF. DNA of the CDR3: TGTGCCAGCAGTGAGGCGGCTGACGTTGGCTACACCTTC.

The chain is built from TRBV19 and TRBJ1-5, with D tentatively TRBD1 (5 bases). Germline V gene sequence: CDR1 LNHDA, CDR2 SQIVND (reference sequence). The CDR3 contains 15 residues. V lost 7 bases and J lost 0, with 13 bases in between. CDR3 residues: CASTGTLYSNQPQHF. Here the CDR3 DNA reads TGTGCCAGTACTGGGACTCTTTATAGCAATCAGCCCCAGCATTTT.

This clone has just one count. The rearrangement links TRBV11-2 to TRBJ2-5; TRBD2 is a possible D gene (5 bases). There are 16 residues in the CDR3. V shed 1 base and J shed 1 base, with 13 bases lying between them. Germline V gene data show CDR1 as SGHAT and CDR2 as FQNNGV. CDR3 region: CASSLVVLGSQETQYF. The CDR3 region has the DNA TGTGCCAGCAGCTTAGTGGTGTTGGGGAGCCAAGAGACCCAGTACTTC.

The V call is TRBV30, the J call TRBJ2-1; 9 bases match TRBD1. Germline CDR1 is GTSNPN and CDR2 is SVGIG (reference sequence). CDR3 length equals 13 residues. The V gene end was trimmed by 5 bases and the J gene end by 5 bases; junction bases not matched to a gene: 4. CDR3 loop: CAWGQGINNEQFF. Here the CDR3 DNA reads TGTGCCTGGGGACAGGGGATCAACAATGAGCAGTTCTTC.

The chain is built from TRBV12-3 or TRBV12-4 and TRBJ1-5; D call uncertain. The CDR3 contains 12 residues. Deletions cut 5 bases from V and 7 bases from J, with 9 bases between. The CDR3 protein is CASSPAWQPQHF. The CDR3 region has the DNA TGTGCCAGCAGTCCCGCCTGGCAGCCCCAGCATTTT.

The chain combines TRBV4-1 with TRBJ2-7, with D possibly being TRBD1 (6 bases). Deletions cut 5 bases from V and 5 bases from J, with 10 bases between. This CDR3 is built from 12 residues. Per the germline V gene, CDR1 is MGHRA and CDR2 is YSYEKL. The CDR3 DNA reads TGCGCCAGCAGCTTACAGGGAGACGAGCAGTACTTC. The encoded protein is CASSLQGDEQYF.

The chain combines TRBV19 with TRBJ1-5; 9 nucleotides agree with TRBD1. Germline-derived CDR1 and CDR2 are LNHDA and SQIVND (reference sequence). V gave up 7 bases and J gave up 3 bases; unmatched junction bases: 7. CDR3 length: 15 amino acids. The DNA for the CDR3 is TGTGCCAGTACCTTGACAGGGGGGCCCAATCAGCCCCAGCATTTT. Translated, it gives CASTLTGGPNQPQHF.

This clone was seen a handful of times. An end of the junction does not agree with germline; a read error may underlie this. The CDR3, as DNA: TGTGCTAGCAGCCACGATGCGGCTTACGAGCAGTACTTC. Its translation: CASSHDAAYEQYF. The chain combines TRBV7-7 with TRBJ2-7; D not resolved. Germline lookup yields CDR1 SSHAT and CDR2 FNYEAQ (reference sequence). The CDR3 loop spans 13 amino acids.

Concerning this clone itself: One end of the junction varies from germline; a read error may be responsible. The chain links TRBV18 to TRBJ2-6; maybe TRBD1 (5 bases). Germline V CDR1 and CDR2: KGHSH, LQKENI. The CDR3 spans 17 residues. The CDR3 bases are TGTGCCAGCACACCTCACGCAGGGCCCTCTGGGGCCAACGTCCTGACTTTC. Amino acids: CASTPHAGPSGANVLTF.

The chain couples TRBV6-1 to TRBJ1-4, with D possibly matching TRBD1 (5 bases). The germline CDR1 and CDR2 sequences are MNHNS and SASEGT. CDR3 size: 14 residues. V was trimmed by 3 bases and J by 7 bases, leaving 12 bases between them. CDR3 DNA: TGTGCCAGCAGTGACAGGGCGGGTGGTGAAAAACTGTTTTTT. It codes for CASSDRAGGEKLFF.

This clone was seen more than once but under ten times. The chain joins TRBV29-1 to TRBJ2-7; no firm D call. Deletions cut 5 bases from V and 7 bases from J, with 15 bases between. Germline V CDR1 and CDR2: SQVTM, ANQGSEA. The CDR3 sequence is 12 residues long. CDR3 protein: CSVRYGIGEQYF. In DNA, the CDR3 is TGCAGCGTTAGGTATGGGATCGGGGAGCAGTACTTC.

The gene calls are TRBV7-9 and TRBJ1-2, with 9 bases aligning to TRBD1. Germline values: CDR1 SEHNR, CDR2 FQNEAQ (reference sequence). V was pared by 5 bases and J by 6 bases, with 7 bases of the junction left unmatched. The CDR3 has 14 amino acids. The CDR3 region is CASSLGQGWNGYTF. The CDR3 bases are TGTGCCAGCAGCCTCGGACAGGGGTGGAATGGCTACACCTTC.

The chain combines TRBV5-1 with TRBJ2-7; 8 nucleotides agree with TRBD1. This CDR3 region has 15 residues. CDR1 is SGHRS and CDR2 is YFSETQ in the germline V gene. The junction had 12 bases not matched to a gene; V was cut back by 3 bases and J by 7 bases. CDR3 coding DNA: TGCGCCAGCAGCTCCACCCCTGGACAGGGAGAAGAGCAGTACTTC. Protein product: CASSSTPGQGEEQYF.

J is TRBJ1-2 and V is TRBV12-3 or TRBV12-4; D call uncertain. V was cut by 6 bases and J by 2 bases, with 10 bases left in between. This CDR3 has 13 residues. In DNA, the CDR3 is TGTGCCAGCAGCACCGGGGTCAACTATGGCTACACCTTC. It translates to CASSTGVNYGYTF.

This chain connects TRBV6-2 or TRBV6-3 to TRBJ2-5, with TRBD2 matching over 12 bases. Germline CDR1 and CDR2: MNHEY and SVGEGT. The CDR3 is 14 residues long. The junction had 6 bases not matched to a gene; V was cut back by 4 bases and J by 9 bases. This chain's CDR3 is CASSLTSGRWAQYF. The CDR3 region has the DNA TGTGCCAGCAGTTTGACTAGCGGGAGATGGGCCCAGTACTTC.

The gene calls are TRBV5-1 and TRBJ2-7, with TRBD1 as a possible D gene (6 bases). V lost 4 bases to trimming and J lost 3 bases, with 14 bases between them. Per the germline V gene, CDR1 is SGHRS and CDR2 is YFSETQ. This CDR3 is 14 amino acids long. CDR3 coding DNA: TGCGCCAGCAGCCAGGGGACCACCGGCTACGAGCAGTACTTC. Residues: CASSQGTTGYEQYF.

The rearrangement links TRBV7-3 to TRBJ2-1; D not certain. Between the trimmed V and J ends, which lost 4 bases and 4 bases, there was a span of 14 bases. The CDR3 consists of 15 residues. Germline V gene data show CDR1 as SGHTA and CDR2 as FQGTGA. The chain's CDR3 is CASSYFPVPYNEQFF. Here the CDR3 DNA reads TGTGCCAGCAGCTATTTCCCAGTTCCTTACAATGAGCAGTTCTTC.

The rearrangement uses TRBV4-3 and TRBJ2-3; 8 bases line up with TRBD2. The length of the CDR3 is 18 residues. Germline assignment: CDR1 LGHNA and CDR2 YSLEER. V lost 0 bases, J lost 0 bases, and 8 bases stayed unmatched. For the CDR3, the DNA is TGCGCCAGCAGCCAAGATGGGGGACTAGAAGCTAGCACAGATACGCAGTATTTT. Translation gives CASSQDGGLEASTDTQYF.

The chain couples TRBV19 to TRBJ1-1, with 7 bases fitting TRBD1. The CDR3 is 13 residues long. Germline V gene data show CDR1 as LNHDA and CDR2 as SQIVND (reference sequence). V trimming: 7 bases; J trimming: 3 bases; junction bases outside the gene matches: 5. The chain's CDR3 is CASTSGGHTEAFF. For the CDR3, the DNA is TGTGCCAGTACCTCAGGGGGTCACACTGAAGCTTTCTTT. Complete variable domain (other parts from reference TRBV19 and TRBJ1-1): DGGITQSPKYLFRKEGQNVTLSCEQNLNHDAMYWYRQDPGQGLRLIYYSQIVNDFQKGDIAEGYSVSREKKESFPLTVTSAQKNPTAFYLCASTSGGHTEAFFGQGTRLTVV.

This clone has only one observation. As DNA, the CDR3 is TGTGCCAGCACCAGTAGCGGATACTACGAGCAGTACTTC. It specifies CASTSSGYYEQYF. The V gene is TRBV6-5, the J gene TRBJ2-7, with a weak D call TRBD2 (6 bases). Germline loops: CDR1 MNHEY, CDR2 SVGAGI. V lost 7 bases to trimming and J lost 3 bases, with 13 bases between them. CDR3 length: 13 amino acids.

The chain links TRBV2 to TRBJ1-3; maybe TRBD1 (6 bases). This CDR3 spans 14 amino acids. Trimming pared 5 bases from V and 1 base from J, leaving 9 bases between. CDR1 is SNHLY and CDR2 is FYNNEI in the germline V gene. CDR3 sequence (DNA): TGTGCCAGCAGTCCTGGACAGTCTGGAAACACCATATATTTT. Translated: CASSPGQSGNTIYF.

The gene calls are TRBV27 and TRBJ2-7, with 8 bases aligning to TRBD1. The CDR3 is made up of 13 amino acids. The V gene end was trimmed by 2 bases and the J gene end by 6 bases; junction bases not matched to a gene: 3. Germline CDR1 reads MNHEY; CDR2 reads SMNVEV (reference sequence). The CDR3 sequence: CASSLGRGPEQYF. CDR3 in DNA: TGTGCCAGCAGTTTAGGCAGGGGGCCCGAGCAGTACTTC.

CDR3 sequence (DNA): TGTGCCAGCACTTTTATTGGGGGCAAGCCCCAGCATTTT. This sequence encodes CASTFIGGKPQHF. The gene calls are TRBV28 and TRBJ1-5; TRBD1 might be the D (6 bases). The CDR3 loop spans 13 amino acids. Germline assignment: CDR1 MDHEN and CDR2 SYDVKM. Between the trimmed V and J ends, which lost 7 bases and 8 bases, there was a span of 15 bases.

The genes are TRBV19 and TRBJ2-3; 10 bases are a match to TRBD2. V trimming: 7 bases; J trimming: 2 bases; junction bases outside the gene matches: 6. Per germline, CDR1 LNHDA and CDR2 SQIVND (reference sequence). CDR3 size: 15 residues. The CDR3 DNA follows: TGTGCCAGTAACCCGACTAGCGGGCACACAGATACGCAGTATTTT. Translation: CASNPTSGHTDTQYF.

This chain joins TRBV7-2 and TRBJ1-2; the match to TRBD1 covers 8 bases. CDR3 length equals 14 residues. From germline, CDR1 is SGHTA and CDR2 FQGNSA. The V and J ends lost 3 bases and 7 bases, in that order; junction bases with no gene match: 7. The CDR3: CASSLQQGDRGYTF. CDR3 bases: TGTGCCAGCAGCTTGCAACAGGGGGATCGTGGCTACACCTTC. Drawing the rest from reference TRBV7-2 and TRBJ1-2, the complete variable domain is GAGVSQSPSNKVTEKGKDVELRCDPISGHTALYWYRQSLGQGLEFLIYFQGNSAPDKSGLPSDRFSAERTGGSVSTLTIQRTQQEDSAVYLCASSLQQGDRGYTFGSGTRLTVV.

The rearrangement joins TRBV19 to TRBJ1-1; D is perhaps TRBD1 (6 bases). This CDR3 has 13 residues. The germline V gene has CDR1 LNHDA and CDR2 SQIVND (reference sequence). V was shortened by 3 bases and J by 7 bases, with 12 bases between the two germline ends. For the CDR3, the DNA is TGTGCCAGTAGTATTTCAGGGGCCATTGAAGCTTTCTTT. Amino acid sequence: CASSISGAIEAFF.

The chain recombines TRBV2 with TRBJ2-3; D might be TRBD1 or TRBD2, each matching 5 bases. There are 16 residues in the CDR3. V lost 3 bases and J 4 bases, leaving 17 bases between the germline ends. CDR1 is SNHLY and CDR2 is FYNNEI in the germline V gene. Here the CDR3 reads CASSDVGDLRSDTQYF. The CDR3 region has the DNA TGTGCCAGCAGTGATGTGGGGGATCTTCGGTCAGATACGCAGTATTTT.